This T cell receptor (beta chain) derives from a study of cytomegalovirus exposure and HLA in healthy donors. Study-wide points: In a later analysis, V- and J-gene trimming of beta chains associated with a DCLRE1C missense variant, replicated independently. The CMV antigen specificity of a few CMV-associated chains was confirmed through in vitro analysis.

Germline V CDR1 and CDR2: MNHEY, SVGAGI. This CDR3 is built from 14 residues. Trimming took 5 bases from V and 7 from J, leaving 18 bases between them. A note on this clone: Antigen: not known.

PCR involved 60 Vbeta and 13 Jbeta primers. The table came from immunoSEQ multiplex PCR; TCRdb's copy has only in-frame clones and leaves some out. The table includes 100,000 or so clones, around 70% detected once. This rearrangement joins TRBV6-5 to TRBJ2-7; D might be TRBD2 (5 bases). The source of this sequence is a man in his thirties or forties in good health and CMV-seronegative. Sequencing was done on a sample of PBMCs. The CDR3 here is CASSPPMGSGEQYF. The CDR3 nucleotides read TGTGCCAGCAGTCCTCCGATGGGGTCGGGAGAGCAGTACTTC.